This T cell receptor beta chain was obtained from a study of blood T cell repertoires in COVID-19. In the original processing: Amplification of reference gene primers was used by the study to estimate nucleated cell counts. The method was immunoSEQ multiplex PCR; TCRdb's version includes in-frame clones alone and lacks a portion of them. The DNA gave D and trimming, while V, J and clone size come from that table. The table includes about 160,000 clones, about 85% detected once. V dropped 1 base and J dropped 2 bases, with 18 bases sitting between them. Germline V gene lookup returns CDR1 SGHNT and CDR2 YYREEE (reference sequence). The CDR3 extends over 18 amino acids.

The TCR originated in a woman in her sixties with COVID-19, enrolled during active disease. The chain joins TRBV5-4 to TRBJ1-4; tentative D call: TRBD1 (6 bases). Material for sequencing was peripheral blood. Here the CDR3 DNA reads TGTGCCAGCAGCTTGAGGAAGGGGGGGGTAGCGACTAATGAAAAACTGTTTTTT. Translated: CASSLRKGGVATNEKLFF.